The rows below give T cell receptor beta chains drawn from one sample of a study of blood T cells in healthy people across ages. TCRdb independently ran MiXCR on the 5' RACE reads; one entry per CDR3 protein. This repertoire shows around 690,000 distinct CDR3 sequences, approximately 59% found once; its top ten account for 35% to 40%. Specimen: blood. The origin of the receptors is a man in his 60s in good health. CDR3s include the opening cysteine and the closing phenylalanine or tryptophan.

TRBV6-1	TRBJ2-1	15	CASLSGLAGGYEQFF
TRBV7-2	TRBJ2-1	18	CASSLALPAGGSYNEQFF
TRBV2	TRBJ2-7	14	CATEALSTFGEQYF
TRBV7-2	TRBJ1-2	11	CAESLMYGYTF
TRBV18	TRBJ1-4	14	CASSTGTENEKLFF
TRBV25-1	TRBJ1-6	13	CASSGFVGGPLHF
TRBV13	TRBJ1-2	16	CASSLGGGLQYYGYTF
TRBV20-1	TRBJ2-7	14	CSARGRDNNYEQYF
TRBV7-2	TRBJ1-1	14	CASSQVGIDTEAFF
TRBV5-1	TRBJ2-1	15	CASSLRSGEYNEQFF
TRBV7-2	TRBJ2-3	19	CASSPFPSGGTLSTDTQYF
TRBV6-1	TRBJ2-5	16	CASTDIHRDYQETQYF
TRBV20-1	TRBJ1-6	14	CSATRTGLNSPLHF
TRBV29-1	TRBJ2-7	13	CSARMQAGGRQYF
TRBV12-3/TRBV12-4	TRBJ1-1	13	CASSAQGGGEAFF
TRBV3-1	TRBJ2-7	15	CASSQGAGGRNEQYF
TRBV20-1	TRBJ2-1	15	CSASPSGGPHNEQFF